This T cell receptor beta chain comes out of a study of blood T cells in healthy people across ages. The germline V gene has CDR1 SGHNT and CDR2 YYREEE (reference sequence). There are 15 residues in the CDR3. Trimming at V came to 2 bases and at J to 3 bases, leaving 5 bases not matched to a gene. This clonotype was recorded at least ten times. A second PCR of roughly 7 to 11 cycles used a sample-barcoded 5' primer and a J-beta primer mix. TCRdb reprocessed the 5' RACE reads with MiXCR, giving one entry per CDR3 protein. This table has 500,000 to 700,000 distinct CDR3 sequences, about 28% appearing once.

Sequences were obtained from blood. This sequence joins TRBV5-4 and TRBJ2-3, with 8 bases lining up with TRBD2. The TCR originated in a woman older than 75 in good health. In nucleotides, the CDR3 is TGTGCCAGCAGCTTCGGGGGGGCGCGTACAGATACGCAGTATTTT. Amino acid sequence: CASSFGGARTDTQYF.